This T cell receptor beta chain was sequenced during a study of T cell repertoires in urothelial bladder cancer. On this clone itself: Its antigen remains unknown.

Study observations and caveats: Carcinoma specimens had fewer T cells than benign specimens. Benign specimens had a median roughly 12% infiltrating lymphocyte percentage. In carcinoma specimens, a single clone made up to roughly 17% of infiltrating lymphocytes.

Generated by immunoSEQ multiplex PCR, the TCRdb table keeps only in-frame clones and is missing some. The sample yields about 9,000 clones, roughly 58% seen once. CDR1 is SGHRS and CDR2 is YFSETQ in the germline V gene. The J segment lost 4 bases and the V segment lost 0 bases, leaving 7 bases of the junction unmatched. The CDR3 is 16 residues long. This sequence was found in a human donor with urothelial carcinoma. The chain carries TRBV5-1 and TRBJ2-3; 8 positions agree with TRBD2. Sequencing was done on a sample of tumor-infiltrating cells from bladder cancer. Here the CDR3 reads CASSLALAGPPDTQYF. CDR3 coding DNA: TGCGCCAGCAGCTTGGCTCTAGCGGGCCCCCCAGATACGCAGTATTTT.